The 28 T cell receptor beta chains listed next were all sequenced from one sample in a study of blood T cell repertoires in COVID-19. Repertoires were generated with immunoSEQ multiplex PCR, while TCRdb's copy carries only in-frame clones and drops some. The sample contains hundreds of thousands of clones, 85% to 90% of which appear only once. Sequenced material: peripheral blood. These receptor sequences come from a man in his forties or fifties with COVID-19, enrolled during active disease.

This clone has only one observation. V usage is TRBV3-1 (or the pseudogene TRBV3-2) and J usage is TRBJ1-5; the D is unclear. This CDR3 region has 14 residues. The V end lost 3 bases, the J end lost 9 bases, and 15 bases lay between the germline ends. Germline V CDR1 and CDR2: LGHDT, YNNKEL (reference sequence). The CDR3 DNA reads TGTGCCAGCAGCCACAACTCAGAGGCGAGGCCCCAGCATTTT. This codes for CASSHNSEARPQHF.

V and J are TRBV15 and TRBJ1-3, with 7 bases fitting TRBD1. The germline gives CDR1 LNHNV, CDR2 YYDKDF (reference sequence). This CDR3 is 15 amino acids long. V lost 5 bases to trimming and J lost 4 bases; unmatched junction nucleotides: 8. CDR3 bases: TGTGCCACCAGCCGGGGCACAGGGGACGGAAACACCATATATTTT. This sequence encodes CATSRGTGDGNTIYF.

V is TRBV7-3 and J is TRBJ2-7; D remains unclear. V was trimmed by 2 bases and J by 3 bases, leaving 8 bases between them. This CDR3 has 13 amino acids. Germline V lookup: CDR1 SGHTA, CDR2 FQGTGA. CDR3 region: CASSLSASYEQYF. The CDR3 DNA follows: TGTGCCAGCAGCTTATCCGCGAGCTACGAGCAGTACTTC.

The J gene is TRBJ2-1, the V gene TRBV6-5, with D unresolved. The CDR3 length is 14 residues. V lost 2 bases to trimming and J lost 0 bases, with 5 bases between them. Germline values: CDR1 MNHEY, CDR2 SVGAGI. Written as DNA, the CDR3 is TGTGCCAGCAGTTACCTCTCCTCCTACAATGAGCAGTTCTTC. This codes for CASSYLSSYNEQFF.

The chain employs TRBV6-1 and TRBJ2-1; D unclear. Germline CDR1 reads MNHNS; CDR2 reads SASEGT. This CDR3 region has 14 residues. The V gene lost 3 bases and the J gene lost 0 bases, with 6 bases spanning the gap. The CDR3 nucleotides read TGTGCCAGCAGTGACAGTTTCTCCTACAATGAGCAGTTCTTC. It codes for CASSDSFSYNEQFF.

The chain uses TRBV4-2 and TRBJ2-7, with 11 bases fitting TRBD2. Trimming cost V 0 bases and J 7 bases; bases outside gene matches: 8. CDR3 length: 16 residues. Germline CDR1 LGHNA, CDR2 YNFKEQ. For the CDR3, the DNA is TGTGCCAGCAGCCAAGAGGCTAGCGGGAGGTACCTGGAGCAGTACTTC. Translated: CASSQEASGRYLEQYF.

The genes are TRBV28 and TRBJ1-3, with TRBD1 as a possible D gene (6 bases). V lost 5 bases, J lost 1 base, and 15 bases lay in between. The V gene's germline CDR1 is MDHEN and CDR2 SYDVKM. This CDR3 region has 16 residues. CDR3 sequence reads: CASSGGAQVSGNTIYF. The CDR3 DNA follows: TGTGCCAGCAGTGGGGGGGCGCAGGTATCTGGAAACACCATATATTTT.

V and J are TRBV6-5 and TRBJ1-1; the D gene is possibly TRBD1 (6 bases). The V and J ends lost 0 bases and 3 bases respectively, with 8 bases between them. Germline V lookup: CDR1 MNHEY, CDR2 SVGAGI. This CDR3 is 14 amino acids long. Here the CDR3 reads CASSYSAGDTEAFF. CDR3 nucleotide sequence: TGTGCCAGCAGTTACTCCGCAGGGGACACTGAAGCTTTCTTT.

The chain uses TRBV10-3 and TRBJ1-3; D might be TRBD1 (5 bases). Trimming cost V 0 bases and J 2 bases, with 11 bases left between them. There are 16 residues in the CDR3. Germline V CDR1 and CDR2: ENHRY, SYGVKD. The CDR3 is CAISESLGVTGNTIYF. The CDR3 DNA sequence: TGTGCCATCAGTGAGTCTTTAGGGGTCACTGGAAACACCATATATTTT.

The chain recombines TRBV19 with TRBJ2-7; 8 nucleotides match TRBD1. This CDR3 comprises 13 residues. With V trimmed by 4 bases and J by 7 bases, 6 bases remained unmatched. Per the germline V gene, CDR1 is LNHDA and CDR2 is SQIVND (reference sequence). In DNA, the CDR3 is TGTGCCAGTAGTACAGGACAGGGTCGAGAGCAGTACTTC. The encoded protein is CASSTGQGREQYF.

The rearrangement links TRBV5-5 to TRBJ1-6; 10 nucleotides agree with TRBD1. The CDR3 consists of 17 residues. The V gene's germline CDR1 is SGHKS and CDR2 YYEKEE (reference sequence). V was pared by 2 bases and J by 5 bases, with 7 bases of the junction left unmatched. This CDR3 reads CASSLGGTGVNNSPLHF. CDR3 DNA: TGTGCCAGCAGCTTAGGAGGGACAGGGGTTAATAATTCACCCCTCCACTTT.

The rearrangement uses TRBV15 and TRBJ2-7; D gene ambiguous. The germline V and J ends were trimmed by 4 bases and 4 bases, with 11 bases remaining between them. Germline CDR1 and CDR2: LNHNV and YYDKDF (reference sequence). The CDR3 spans 13 residues. CDR3: CATSTRYSYEQYF. The CDR3 DNA is TGTGCCACCAGCACGCGGTATTCTTACGAGCAGTACTTC.

This clone came up many times. The same CDR3 is also encoded by other DNA sequences in this sample. The chain couples TRBV19 to TRBJ2-3, with TRBD1 identical over 9 bases. Germline V gene sequence: CDR1 LNHDA, CDR2 SQIVND (reference sequence). The CDR3 is 15 residues long. V trimming: 6 bases; J trimming: 3 bases; junction bases outside the gene matches: 7. CDR3 loop: CASRRTGGGTDTQYF. The CDR3 nucleotides read TGTGCCAGTAGACGTACAGGGGGCGGGACAGATACGCAGTATTTT.

This clone was detected a few times. The chain has TRBV9 and TRBJ1-1, with D uncertain. V lost 0 bases and J lost 3, with 9 bases in between. Germline lookup yields CDR1 SGDLS and CDR2 YYNGEE. The CDR3 is 14 residues long. CDR3 nucleotide sequence: TGTGCCAGCAGCGTAGCGGGGAGTTACACTGAAGCTTTCTTT. Translating it yields CASSVAGSYTEAFF.

The CDR3 sequence: CASSPRLPYQETQYF. The CDR3 DNA reads TGTGCCAGCAGCCCCCGACTACCGTACCAAGAGACCCAGTACTTC. The V call is TRBV13, the J call TRBJ2-5; D possibly corresponds to TRBD2 (5 bases). Germline CDR1 and CDR2: PRHDT and FYEKMQ (reference sequence). CDR3 size: 15 residues. V lost 5 bases and J lost 0, with 13 bases in between.

The rearrangement joins TRBV24-1 to TRBJ2-2, with 9 bases aligning to TRBD1. The germline CDR1 and CDR2 sequences are KGHDR and SFDVKD. CDR3 length: 14 amino acids. J was trimmed by 5 bases and V by 4 bases; bases with no gene match: 1. For the CDR3, the DNA is TGTGCCACCAGTGAGGGGACAGGGACCGGGGAGCTGTTTTTT. This translates into CATSEGTGTGELFF.

The chain uses TRBV6-2 or TRBV6-3 and TRBJ2-2, with D perhaps TRBD2 (6 bases). Trimming removed 0 bases from V and 4 bases from J, with 9 bases in between. Germline CDR1 is MNHEY and CDR2 is SVGEGT. This CDR3 region has 15 residues. The DNA of the CDR3 is TGTGCCAGCAGTTACTCGGGGGGTTTCACCGGGGAGCTGTTTTTT. This gives the protein CASSYSGGFTGELFF.

CDR3 sequence: CASSLTTSGSEKLFF. The CDR3 region has the DNA TGCGCCAGCAGCTTAACGACATCGGGGAGCGAAAAACTGTTTTTT. The chain carries TRBV5-1 and TRBJ1-4; D unclear. CDR3 size: 15 residues. Per the germline V gene, CDR1 is SGHRS and CDR2 is YFSETQ. V lost 2 bases to trimming and J lost 8 bases, with 16 bases between them.

The chain has TRBV2 and TRBJ1-1, with TRBD1 as a possible D gene (5 bases). Trimming took off 4 bases at V and 5 bases at J, with 5 bases between the two ends. Germline assignment: CDR1 SNHLY and CDR2 FYNNEI. The CDR3 length is 11 residues. The CDR3 spells CASSGQTEAFF. DNA for the CDR3: TGTGCCAGCAGTGGACAGACTGAAGCTTTCTTT.

This chain links TRBV7-9 with TRBJ1-6; D unresolved. CDR1 is SEHNR, CDR2 FQNEAQ, per germline (reference sequence). The CDR3 contains 13 residues. V dropped 5 bases and J dropped 9 bases, with 11 bases sitting between them. The CDR3 reads CASSQGGSSPLHF. Written as DNA, the CDR3 is TGTGCCAGCAGCCAAGGTGGGAGTTCACCCCTCCACTTT.

The CDR3 DNA sequence: TGCGCCAGCAGCTTGACGTCTAGCGGGGGAAATGAGCAGTTCTTC. It translates to CASSLTSSGGNEQFF. The chain couples TRBV5-1 to TRBJ2-1; 10 nucleotides match TRBD2. CDR1 and CDR2 from the germline V gene are SGHRS and YFSETQ. CDR3 length: 15 amino acids. Trimming took 1 base from V and 7 from J; bases not matched to a gene: 5.

The table lists this clone with a few counts. This chain joins TRBV30 and TRBJ2-2; TRBD1 matches at 7 bases. This CDR3 comprises 12 residues. The J segment lost 6 bases and the V segment lost 4 bases, leaving 2 bases of the junction unmatched. Germline CDR1 GTSNPN, CDR2 SVGIG (reference sequence). CDR3 DNA: TGTGCCTGGACAGGGGGAGCCGGGGAGCTGTTTTTT. Encoded protein: CAWTGGAGELFF.

The rearrangement links TRBV3-1 (or the pseudogene TRBV3-2) to TRBJ2-3; 10 bases line up with TRBD2. J lost 5 bases, V lost 0 bases, and 8 bases had no gene match. This CDR3 has 17 residues. Germline CDR1 LGHDT, CDR2 YNNKEL (reference sequence). This CDR3 reads CASSQDRLAGVGDTQYF. The DNA of the CDR3 is TGTGCCAGCAGCCAAGATAGGCTAGCGGGAGTAGGAGATACGCAGTATTTT.

J is TRBJ2-1 and V is TRBV24-1; 10 bases fit TRBD2. This CDR3 is built from 16 residues. Germline assignment: CDR1 KGHDR and CDR2 SFDVKD. After removal of 4 bases from V and 2 bases from J, the junction contained 4 bases not matched to a gene. The CDR3 DNA sequence: TGTGCCACCAGTGACCCGACTAGCGGGCCCTACAATGAGCAGTTCTTC. Its protein product is CATSDPTSGPYNEQFF.

The J gene is TRBJ2-7, the V gene TRBV7-2; a weak D match, TRBD1 (6 bases). Germline V gene data show CDR1 as SGHTA and CDR2 as FQGNSA. The CDR3 loop spans 14 amino acids. Trimming pared 8 bases from V and 0 bases from J, leaving 14 bases between. In DNA form, the CDR3 reads TGTGCCAGCCAGCAGGGACACAGCTCCTACGAGCAGTACTTC. Translating gives CASQQGHSSYEQYF.

The chain carries TRBV7-9 and TRBJ2-1, with a possible D match to TRBD1 (6 bases). The CDR3 length is 12 residues. The V gene lost 5 bases and the J gene lost 12 bases, with 14 bases spanning the gap. Germline V gene sequence: CDR1 SEHNR, CDR2 FQNEAQ (reference sequence). The CDR3, as DNA: TGTGCCAGCAGCGACAGGACTTTAGGGCAGTTCTTC. Translating it yields CASSDRTLGQFF. The full variable domain, its missing parts supplied by reference TRBV7-9 and TRBJ2-1, is DTGVSQNPRHKITKRGQNVTFRCDPISEHNRLYWYRQTLGQGPEFLTYFQNEAQLEKSRLLSDRFSAERPKGSFSTLEIQRTEQGDSAMYLCASSDRTLGQFFGPGTRLTVL.

The sample holds one count of this clone. The J gene is TRBJ1-1, the V gene TRBV19; perhaps TRBD1 as D (6 bases). Germline V gene lookup returns CDR1 LNHDA and CDR2 SQIVND (reference sequence). The CDR3 covers 14 residues. The V and J ends lost 5 bases and 2 bases respectively, with 12 bases between them. CDR3 bases: TGTGCCAGTAGTCCCCGGGACATCAACACTGAAGCTTTCTTT. This translates into CASSPRDINTEAFF.

The J gene is TRBJ1-1, the V gene TRBV7-3; no reliable D call. The CDR3 loop spans 13 amino acids. Germline CDR1 reads SGHTA; CDR2 reads FQGTGA. V was trimmed by 0 bases and J by 1 base, leaving 3 bases between them. The CDR3 nucleotides read TGTGCCAGCAGCTTAACCCAGAACACTGAAGCTTTCTTT. This encodes CASSLTQNTEAFF.